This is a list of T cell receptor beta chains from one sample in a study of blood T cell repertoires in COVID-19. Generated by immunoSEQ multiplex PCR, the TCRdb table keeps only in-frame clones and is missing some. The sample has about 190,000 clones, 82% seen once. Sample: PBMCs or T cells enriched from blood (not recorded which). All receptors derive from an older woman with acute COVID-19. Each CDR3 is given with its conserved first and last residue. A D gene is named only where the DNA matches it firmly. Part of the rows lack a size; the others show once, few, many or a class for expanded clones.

CASSLFDRGAEQFF | TGTGCCAGCAGCTTGTTCGACAGGGGGGCTGAGCAGTTCTTC | TRBJ2-1 | TRBD1 | TRBV5-6 | NA
CASSLDGDRGIGYTF | TGCGCCAGCAGCTTGGACGGGGACAGGGGGATTGGCTACACCTTC | TRBJ1-2 | TRBD1 | TRBV5-1 | NA
CAISTGGAGELFF | TGTGCCATCTCGACAGGGGGCGCCGGGGAGCTGTTTTTT | TRBJ2-2 | TRBD1 | TRBV10-3 | NA
CASSLDYFGENTEAFF | TGTGCCAGCAGCTTAGATTATTTCGGAGAGAACACTGAAGCTTTCTTT | TRBJ1-1 | NA | TRBV11-3 | NA
CASSALAGGPFF | TGTGCCAGTAGTGCTCTAGCGGGGGGGCCGTTCTTC | TRBJ2-1 | TRBD2 | TRBV19 | NA
CASSYAGTGNPEAFF | TGTGCCAGCAGCTACGCCGGGACAGGGAACCCTGAAGCTTTCTTT | TRBJ1-1 | TRBD1 | TRBV3-1/TRBV3-2 | NA
CASITKRDRATEAFF | TGTGCCAGTATAACTAAACGCGACAGGGCCACTGAAGCTTTCTTT | TRBJ1-1 | TRBD1 | TRBV19 | NA
CASRRGPLWDIQYF | TGTGCCAGCCGGAGGGGGCCCTTGTGGGACATTCAGTACTTC | TRBJ2-4 | NA | TRBV19 | NA
CASSLLTGRNTEAFF | TGTGCCAGCAGCTTGTTGACAGGGAGGAACACTGAAGCTTTCTTT | TRBJ1-1 | TRBD1 | TRBV5-6 | NA
CASREQTGAGTEAFF | TGTGCCAGCAGGGAACAGACAGGGGCCGGCACTGAAGCTTTCTTT | TRBJ1-1 | TRBD1 | TRBV9 | NA
CATLPRDTNTGELFF | TGTGCCACCCTCCCCCGGGACACGAACACCGGGGAGCTGTTTTTT | TRBJ2-2 | NA | TRBV19 | NA
CASSQDLGPVGTGELFF | TGTGCCAGCAGCCAAGATCTGGGGCCCGTGGGCACCGGGGAGCTGTTTTTT | TRBJ2-2 | NA | TRBV3-1/TRBV3-2 | once
CASSFTGSYNSPLHF | TGCGCCAGCAGCTTTACGGGATCCTATAATTCACCCCTCCACTTT | TRBJ1-6 | NA | TRBV5-1 | NA
CASSDAATNEKLFF | TGTGCCAGCAGTGACGCGGCAACTAATGAAAAACTGTTTTTT | TRBJ1-4 | NA | TRBV28 | NA
CAWSFQETQYF | TGTGCCTGGAGCTTCCAAGAGACCCAGTACTTC | TRBJ2-5 | NA | TRBV30 | NA
CATKDSNEQFF | TGTGCCACCAAGGACAGCAATGAGCAGTTCTTC | TRBJ2-1 | NA | TRBV24-1 | NA